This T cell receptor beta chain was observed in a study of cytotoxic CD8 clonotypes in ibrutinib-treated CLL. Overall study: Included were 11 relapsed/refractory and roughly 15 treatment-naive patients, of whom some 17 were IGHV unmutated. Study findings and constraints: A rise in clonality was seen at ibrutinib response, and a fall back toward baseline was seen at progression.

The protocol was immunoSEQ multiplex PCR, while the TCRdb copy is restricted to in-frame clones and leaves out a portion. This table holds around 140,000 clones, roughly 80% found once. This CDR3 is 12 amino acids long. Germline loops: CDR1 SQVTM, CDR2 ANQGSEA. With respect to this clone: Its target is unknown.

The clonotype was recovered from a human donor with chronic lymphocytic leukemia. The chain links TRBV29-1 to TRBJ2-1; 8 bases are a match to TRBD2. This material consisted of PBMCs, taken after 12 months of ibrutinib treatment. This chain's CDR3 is CTAEREYNEQFF. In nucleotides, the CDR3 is TGCACCGCCGAGCGGGAGTACAATGAGCAGTTCTTC.